Listed here are 10 T cell receptor beta chains from one sample, sequenced in a study of T-cell memory formation after mild COVID-19. TCRdb ran MiXCR on the 5' RACE reads and lists one entry per CDR3 protein. The sample contains approximately 170,000 distinct CDR3 sequences, 10% to 15% of which appear only once. The sequenced material came from PBMCs or a T cell subset sorted from them (not recorded which). All receptors derive from a young man who had mild COVID-19 (a few samples of this study predate the infection). Cell type and time point are not known.

This clonotype was seen a few times. Written as DNA, the CDR3 is TGCAGTGCTAGAGATCGGAGGGGAGAAGGTGAAAAACTGTTTTTT. Translation gives CSARDRRGEGEKLFF. The rearrangement joins TRBV20-1 to TRBJ1-4, with D possibly being TRBD1 (5 bases). Germline loops: CDR1 DFQATT, CDR2 SNEGSKA (reference sequence). The CDR3 is made up of 15 amino acids. Trimming left V 0 bases short and J 7 bases short, with 15 bases between.

The J gene is TRBJ1-6, the V gene TRBV7-9; the D gene is possibly TRBD1 (6 bases). This CDR3 is 14 amino acids long. Trimming cost V 5 bases and J 7 bases, with 12 bases left between them. The V gene's germline CDR1 is SEHNR and CDR2 FQNEAQ (reference sequence). This CDR3 reads CASSLRQANSPLHF. DNA for the CDR3: TGTGCCAGCAGCCTGAGACAGGCCAATTCACCCCTCCACTTT.

V gene TRBV4-3 combines with J gene TRBJ1-1; D is ambiguous. This CDR3 contains 14 residues. With 0 bases removed from V and 6 bases from J, the gap between germline ends came to 11 bases. Germline V lookup: CDR1 LGHNA, CDR2 YSLEER. Here the CDR3 DNA reads TGCGCCAGCAGCCAAGACCGGTGGGCGGCTGAAGCTTTCTTT. Residues: CASSQDRWAAEAFF.

The gene calls are TRBV6-1 and TRBJ1-2; D may be TRBD1 (6 bases). V was clipped by 6 bases and J by 3 bases, with 11 bases between them. The CDR3 runs to 13 residues. From germline, CDR1 is MNHNS and CDR2 SASEGT. The CDR3 loop is CASSAQGDYGYTF. The CDR3 DNA reads as TGTGCCAGCAGCGCACAGGGCGACTATGGCTACACCTTC.

The sample holds a few counts of this clonotype. The gene calls are TRBV5-1 and TRBJ2-7; D gene unclear. Trimming removed 1 base from V and 6 bases from J, with 8 bases in between. Germline-derived CDR1 and CDR2 are SGHRS and YFSETQ. The CDR3 runs to 12 residues. CDR3 in amino acids: CASSLSIAEQYF. CDR3 in DNA: TGCGCCAGCAGCTTGTCTATCGCCGAGCAGTACTTC.

The rearrangement uses TRBV5-1 and TRBJ2-3, with D maybe TRBD2 (5 bases). The CDR3 loop spans 14 amino acids. V was cut by 0 bases and J by 6 bases, with 11 bases left in between. Germline V gives CDR1 SGHRS, CDR2 YFSETQ. The DNA of the CDR3 is TGCGCCAGCAGCTTGGCCGAGAGGGTCGATACGCAGTATTTT. The encoded protein is CASSLAERVDTQYF.

This clonotype was observed a few times. The V and J genes are TRBV7-2 and TRBJ2-5, with 7 nucleotides matching TRBD1. CDR1 and CDR2 from the germline V gene are SGHTA and FQGNSA. After removal of 5 bases from V and 2 bases from J, the junction contained 5 bases not matched to a gene. The CDR3 has 14 residues. The CDR3 region is CASSPHRGQETQYF. CDR3 coding DNA: TGTGCCAGCAGCCCACACAGGGGACAAGAGACCCAGTACTTC.

In its sample, this clonotype was seen many times. J is TRBJ2-5 and V is TRBV7-3, with D unresolved. Trimming removed 1 base at V and 4 bases at J, with 13 bases between. CDR3 length: 15 residues. CDR1 and CDR2 from the germline V gene are SGHTA and FQGTGA. The CDR3 spells CASSLIGLDGETQYF. DNA of the CDR3: TGTGCCAGCAGCTTAATAGGGCTGGATGGAGAGACCCAGTACTTC.

This chain connects TRBV7-2 to TRBJ2-1, with 10 bases aligning to TRBD1. V shed 5 bases, J shed 16 bases, and the junction held 8 bases outside the gene matches. The CDR3 is made up of 12 amino acids. Germline CDR1 is SGHTA and CDR2 is FQGNSA. In nucleotides, the CDR3 is TGTGCCAGCAGCAACCCGGGACAGGGGACCTTCTTC. It specifies CASSNPGQGTFF.

This rearrangement joins TRBV6-5 to TRBJ2-7; D perhaps matches TRBD1 (5 bases). The CDR3 is 14 residues long. V gave up 7 bases and J gave up 0 bases, with 13 bases separating them. The V gene's germline CDR1 is MNHEY and CDR2 SVGAGI. CDR3 bases: TGTGCCAGCAAAGGGGCAGAGCGCTCCTACGAGCAGTACTTC. Translated, it gives CASKGAERSYEQYF.